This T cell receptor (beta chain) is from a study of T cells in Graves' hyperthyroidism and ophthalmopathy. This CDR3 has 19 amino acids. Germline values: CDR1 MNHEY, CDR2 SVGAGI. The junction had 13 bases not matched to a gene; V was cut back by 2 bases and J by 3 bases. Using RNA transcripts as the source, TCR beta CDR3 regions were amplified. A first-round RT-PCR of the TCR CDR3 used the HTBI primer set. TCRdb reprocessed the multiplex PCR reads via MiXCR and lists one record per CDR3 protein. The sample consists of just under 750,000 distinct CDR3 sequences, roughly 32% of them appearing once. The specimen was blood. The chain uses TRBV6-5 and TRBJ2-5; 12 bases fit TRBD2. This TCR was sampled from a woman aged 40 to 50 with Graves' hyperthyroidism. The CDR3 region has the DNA TGTGCCAGCAGTTACCCATCCATCCCGACTAGCGGGAGTGAAGAGACCCAGTACTTC. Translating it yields CASSYPSIPTSGSEETQYF.